Shown below are 5 T cell receptor beta chains from a single sample sequenced in a study of tumor and adjacent non-tumor tissue in lung cancer. The library came from three nested PCR rounds adapted from ARM-PCR protocols. MiXCR, run by TCRdb on the multiplex PCR reads, gives a single entry per CDR3 protein. This table has 75,000 to 90,000 distinct CDR3 sequences, more than 65% appearing once. This sample's RNA came from whole unsorted tissue. More than 3 cm separated this lung sample from the edge of the tumor. Material: distant non-tumor lung tissue. The receptor source for this set is a woman aged 50 to 60 with non-small cell lung cancer.

In this sample, this clonotype turned up a few times. The germline gene is not matched at one end of the junction; a read error may be the cause. The V and J genes are TRBV6-5 and TRBJ2-1, with 7 bases aligning to TRBD2. This CDR3 comprises 17 residues. Per the germline V gene, CDR1 is MNHEY and CDR2 is SVGAGI. The CDR3 is CDSSYHTSGRAQNEQFF. For the CDR3, the DNA is TGTGACAGCAGTTACCATACTAGTGGGAGGGCCCAAAATGAGCAGTTCTTC.

In regard to this clonotype: An end of the junction differs from the germline gene, which may be a read error. The V gene is TRBV29-1, the J gene TRBJ2-2; TRBD2 might be the D (6 bases). The CDR3 totals 18 residues. CDR1 is SQVTM and CDR2 is ANQGSEA in the germline V gene. CDR3 protein: CSVEDEGTSGSFPGEVFF. The CDR3 coding sequence is TGTAGCGTTGAAGATGAAGGAACTAGTGGGAGTTTTCCCGGGGAGGTGTTTTTT.

The table lists this clonotype with a few counts. A much bigger clone sits one base away, suggesting this may be a read error. The rearrangement joins TRBV20-1 to TRBJ2-3; 14 nucleotides match TRBD2. Per germline, CDR1 DFQATT and CDR2 SNEGSKA (reference sequence). This CDR3 has 16 amino acids. The V segment lost 6 bases and the J segment 5 bases; nucleotides outside the gene matches: 10. The CDR3 is CSASPGLAGVVDTQYF. The CDR3 bases are TGCAGTGCGTCCCCGGGACTAGCGGGAGTAGTAGATACGCAGTATTTT.

This clonotype was detected ten times or more. The V and J genes are TRBV5-6 and TRBJ1-5; 7 bases are shared with TRBD1. From germline, CDR1 is SGHDT and CDR2 YYEEEE. CDR3 size: 16 residues. J lost 1 base, V lost 0 bases, and 4 bases had no gene match. CDR3 DNA: TGTGCCAGCAGCTTGGACAGGGGAGGGAGCAATCAGCCCCAGCATTTT. This codes for CASSLDRGGSNQPQHF.

In its sample, this clonotype is medium-sized. This chain links TRBV4-2 with TRBJ1-2; TRBD1 is a possible D gene (6 bases). Germline V CDR1 and CDR2: LGHNA, YNFKEQ. The V end was cut by 4 bases, the J end by 7 bases, with 22 bases between. The CDR3 runs to 16 residues. The CDR3 loop reads CASSPESTGRSVGYTF. CDR3 nucleotides: TGTGCCAGCAGCCCAGAAAGTACAGGGCGGTCGGTTGGCTACACCTTC.